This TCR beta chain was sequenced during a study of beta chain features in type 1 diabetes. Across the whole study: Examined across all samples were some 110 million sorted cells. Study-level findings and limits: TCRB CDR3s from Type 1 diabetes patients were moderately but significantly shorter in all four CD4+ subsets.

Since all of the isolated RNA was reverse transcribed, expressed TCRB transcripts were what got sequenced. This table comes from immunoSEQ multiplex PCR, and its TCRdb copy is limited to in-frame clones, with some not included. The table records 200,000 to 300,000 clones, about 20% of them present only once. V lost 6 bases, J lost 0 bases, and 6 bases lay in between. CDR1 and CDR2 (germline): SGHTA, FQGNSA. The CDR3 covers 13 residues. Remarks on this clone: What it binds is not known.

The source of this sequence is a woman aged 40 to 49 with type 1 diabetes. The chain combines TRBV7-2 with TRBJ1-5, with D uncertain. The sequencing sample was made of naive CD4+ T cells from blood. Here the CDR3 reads CASRLNSNQPQHF. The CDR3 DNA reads TGTGCCAGCAGACTGAATAGCAATCAGCCCCAGCATTTT.